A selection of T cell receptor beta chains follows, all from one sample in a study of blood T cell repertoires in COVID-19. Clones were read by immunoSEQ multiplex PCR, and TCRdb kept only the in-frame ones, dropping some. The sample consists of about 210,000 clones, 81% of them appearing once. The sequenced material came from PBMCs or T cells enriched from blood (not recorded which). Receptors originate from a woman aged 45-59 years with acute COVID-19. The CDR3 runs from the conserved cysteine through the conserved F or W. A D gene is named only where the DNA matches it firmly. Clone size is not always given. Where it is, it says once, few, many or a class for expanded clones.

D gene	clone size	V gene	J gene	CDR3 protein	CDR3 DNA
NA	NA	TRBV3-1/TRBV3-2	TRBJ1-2	CASSPLGGAGGYTF	TGTGCCAGCAGCCCCCTTGGCGGGGCGGGTGGCTACACCTTC
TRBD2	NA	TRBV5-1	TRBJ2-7	CASSLDGLAVYEQYF	TGCGCCAGCAGCTTGGATGGACTAGCGGTATACGAGCAGTACTTC
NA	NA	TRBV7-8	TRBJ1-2	CASSNTGDWANYGYTF	TGTGCCAGCAGCAACACAGGAGATTGGGCCAACTATGGCTACACCTTC
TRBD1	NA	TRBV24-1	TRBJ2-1	CATSDFNTGDNEQFF	TGTGCCACCAGTGATTTTAATACAGGGGATAATGAGCAGTTCTTC
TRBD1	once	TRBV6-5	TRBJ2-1	CASSRGQGFNEQFF	TGTGCCAGCAGTAGGGGACAGGGGTTCAATGAGCAGTTCTTC
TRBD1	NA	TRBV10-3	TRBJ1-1	CAIRRTGGDTEAFF	TGTGCCATCAGACGGACAGGGGGTGACACTGAAGCTTTCTTT
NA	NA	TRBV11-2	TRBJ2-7	CASSPREGAIYEQYF	TGTGCCAGCAGCCCTAGGGAAGGGGCAATCTACGAGCAGTACTTC
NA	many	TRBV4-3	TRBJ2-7	CASSRGAAYEQYF	TGCGCCAGCAGCCGAGGTGCTGCCTACGAGCAGTACTTC
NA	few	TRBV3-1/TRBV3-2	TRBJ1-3	CASSARGSLSGNTIYF	TGTGCCAGCAGCGCCCGAGGCTCCCTCTCTGGAAACACCATATATTTT
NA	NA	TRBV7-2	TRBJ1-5	CASSAGPGEQPQHF	TGTGCCAGCAGCGCGGGCCCGGGAGAGCAGCCCCAGCATTTT
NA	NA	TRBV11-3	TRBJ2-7	CASSFQQGYEQYF	TGTGCCAGCAGCTTTCAACAGGGATACGAGCAGTACTTC
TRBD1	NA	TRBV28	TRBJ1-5	CASSFDRVKGQPQHF	TGTGCCAGCAGTTTTGACAGGGTAAAAGGACAGCCCCAGCATTTT
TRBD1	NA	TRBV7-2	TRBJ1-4	CASTRDREDEKLFF	TGTGCCAGCACCCGGGACAGGGAAGACGAAAAACTGTTTTTT
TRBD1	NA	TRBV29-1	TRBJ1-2	CSVLAAGGYGYTF	TGCAGCGTTCTGGCGGCAGGGGGCTATGGCTACACCTTC
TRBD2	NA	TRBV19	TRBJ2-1	CASSKVAGDSEQFF	TGTGCCAGTAGTAAGGTAGCGGGGGACAGCGAGCAGTTCTTC
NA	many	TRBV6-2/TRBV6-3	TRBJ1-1	CASSHGGNEAFF	TGTGCCAGCAGCCACGGCGGGAATGAAGCTTTCTTT
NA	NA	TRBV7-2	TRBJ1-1	CASSQMVTGMNTEAFF	TGTGCCAGCAGCCAAATGGTGACAGGAATGAACACTGAAGCTTTCTTT
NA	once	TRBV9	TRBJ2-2	CASSVGPTGELFF	TGTGCCAGCAGCGTTGGGCCGACCGGGGAGCTGTTTTTT
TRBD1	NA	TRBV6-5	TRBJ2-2	CASSPGTGGPGELFF	TGTGCCAGCAGTCCCGGGACAGGGGGCCCCGGGGAGCTGTTTTTT
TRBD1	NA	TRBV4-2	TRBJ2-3	CASSQVTGVADTQYF	TGTGCCAGCAGCCAAGTTACAGGGGTGGCAGATACGCAGTATTTT
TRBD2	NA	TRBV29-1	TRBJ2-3	CSVVEAGDVDTQYF	TGCAGCGTTGTAGAAGCGGGGGACGTAGATACGCAGTATTTT
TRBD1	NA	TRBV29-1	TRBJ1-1	CSVDYTGGEAFF	TGCAGCGTTGACTACACAGGGGGTGAAGCTTTCTTT
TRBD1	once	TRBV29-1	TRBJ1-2	CSATTGGDYGYTF	TGCAGCGCTACGACAGGGGGCGACTATGGCTACACCTTC
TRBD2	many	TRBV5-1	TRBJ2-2	CASSPRTSGSDTGELFF	TGCGCCAGCAGCCCCAGGACTAGCGGGAGCGACACCGGGGAGCTGTTTTTT
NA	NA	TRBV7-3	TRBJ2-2	CASSLKYRLEADTGELFF	TGTGCCAGCAGCTTAAAATATCGGTTAGAGGCGGACACCGGGGAGCTGTTTTTT
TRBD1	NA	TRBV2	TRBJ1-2	CASRRQGGNYGYTF	TGTGCCAGCAGGCGACAGGGGGGGAACTATGGCTACACCTTC
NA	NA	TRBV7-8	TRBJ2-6	CASGDWSGGGSGANVLTF	TGTGCCAGCGGGGACTGGTCGGGCGGTGGCTCTGGGGCCAACGTCCTGACTTTC
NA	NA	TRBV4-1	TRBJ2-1	CASSQVDLGGNEQFF	TGCGCCAGCAGCCAAGTTGACTTGGGGGGCAATGAGCAGTTCTTC
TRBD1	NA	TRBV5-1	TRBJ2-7	CASSLGQGPYEQYF	TGCGCCAGCAGCTTGGGACAGGGGCCCTACGAGCAGTACTTC
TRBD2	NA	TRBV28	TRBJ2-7	CASSGGLAGGYEQYF	TGTGCCAGCAGTGGCGGACTAGCGGGAGGCTACGAGCAGTACTTC
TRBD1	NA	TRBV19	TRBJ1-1	CASSTRNMQGQYTEAFF	TGTGCCAGTAGTACTCGTAATATGCAGGGACAGTACACTGAAGCTTTCTTT
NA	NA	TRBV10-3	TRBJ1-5	CAISETADTYQPQHF	TGTGCCATCAGTGAGACTGCGGACACCTATCAGCCCCAGCATTTT
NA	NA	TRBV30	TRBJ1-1	CAWSQAASTEAFF	TGTGCCTGGAGTCAGGCCGCGAGCACTGAAGCTTTCTTT
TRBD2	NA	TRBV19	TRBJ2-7	CASISSPGLDSHEQYF	TGTGCCAGTATATCCTCTCCGGGACTAGACTCCCACGAGCAGTACTTC
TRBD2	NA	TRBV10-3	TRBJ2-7	CAISTSGPQQYF	TGTGCCATCAGTACTAGCGGCCCACAGCAGTACTTC
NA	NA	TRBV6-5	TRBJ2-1	CASSRGYNEQFF	TGTGCCAGCAGTCGGGGGTACAATGAGCAGTTCTTC
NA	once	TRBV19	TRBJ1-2	CASTIRDYGYTF	TGTGCCAGTACCATCAGGGACTATGGCTACACCTTC
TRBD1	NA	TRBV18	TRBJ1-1	CASSPGTAGGMNTEAFF	TGTGCCAGCTCACCAGGGACGGCAGGGGGCATGAACACTGAAGCTTTCTTT
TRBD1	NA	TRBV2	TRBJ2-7	CASSLTGDRAAYEQYF	TGTGCCAGCAGTCTCACCGGGGACAGGGCCGCCTACGAGCAGTACTTC
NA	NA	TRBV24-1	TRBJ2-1	CATSGFGFRGGNEQFF	TGTGCCACCAGTGGGTTTGGGTTCAGGGGCGGGAATGAGCAGTTCTTC
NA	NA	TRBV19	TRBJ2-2	CASSNQGLKSGELFF	TGTGCCAGTAGTAACCAGGGTCTGAAGTCCGGGGAGCTGTTTTTT
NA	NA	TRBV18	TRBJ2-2	CASSATFSGTSYGRTGELFF	TGTGCCAGCTCAGCGACATTTTCCGGGACAAGCTACGGGAGGACCGGGGAGCTGTTTTTT
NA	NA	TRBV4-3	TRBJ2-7	CASSQQKSSSSYEQYF	TGCGCCAGCAGCCAACAAAAGAGTTCGAGCTCCTACGAGCAGTACTTC
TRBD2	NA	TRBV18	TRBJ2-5	CASSPQLAGAQETQYF	TGTGCCAGCTCACCCCAGCTAGCGGGGGCCCAAGAGACCCAGTACTTC
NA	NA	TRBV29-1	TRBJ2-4	CSVDTGKKAKNIQYF	TGCAGCGTCGACACAGGGAAGAAAGCCAAAAACATTCAGTACTTC
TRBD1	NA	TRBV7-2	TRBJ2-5	CASSLSPGQGTETQYF	TGTGCCAGCAGCTTATCTCCCGGACAGGGCACCGAGACCCAGTACTTC
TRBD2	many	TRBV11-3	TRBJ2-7	CASSFPGGRGVEEQYF	TGTGCCAGCAGCTTCCCTGGAGGGCGGGGGGTCGAGGAGCAGTACTTC
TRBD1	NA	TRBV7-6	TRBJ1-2	CASSPSPGQGALFGYGYTF	TGTGCCAGCAGCCCTTCCCCCGGACAGGGGGCGCTTTTTGGCTATGGCTACACCTTC
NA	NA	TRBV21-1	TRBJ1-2	CASSKAPWGPSYGYTF	TGTGCCAGCAGCAAAGCCCCCTGGGGCCCCTCCTATGGCTACACCTTC
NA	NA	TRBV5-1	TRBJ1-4	CASRRALEEEKLFF	TGCGCCAGCAGGCGGGCCCTGGAGGAGGAAAAACTGTTTTTT
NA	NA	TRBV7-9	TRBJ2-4	CASSFVRGGQNIQYF	TGTGCCAGCAGCTTTGTTCGGGGTGGCCAAAACATTCAGTACTTC
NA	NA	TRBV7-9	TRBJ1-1	CASSLSSGPNTEAFF	TGTGCCAGCAGCTTAAGTTCAGGGCCAAACACTGAAGCTTTCTTT
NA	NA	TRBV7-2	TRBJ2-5	CASTLGPAETQYF	TGTGCCAGCACCCTCGGTCCCGCAGAGACCCAGTACTTC
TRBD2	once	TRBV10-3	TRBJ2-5	CAISGVAGFQETQYF	TGTGCCATCAGTGGAGTAGCGGGTTTCCAAGAGACCCAGTACTTC
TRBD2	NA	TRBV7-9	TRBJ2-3	CASSFGRVGTDTQYF	TGTGCCAGCAGCTTCGGGAGGGTGGGCACAGATACGCAGTATTTT
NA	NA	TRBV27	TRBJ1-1	CASRQPGGNTEAFF	TGTGCCAGCAGGCAACCCGGGGGGAACACTGAAGCTTTCTTT
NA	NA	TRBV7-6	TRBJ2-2	CASSPRGLTGVSGELFF	TGTGCCAGCAGCCCCCGGGGGTTAACGGGAGTGTCCGGGGAGCTGTTTTTT
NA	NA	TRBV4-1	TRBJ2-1	CASSQGSGSIREQFF	TGCGCCAGCAGCCAAGGCTCCGGGAGCATCCGTGAGCAGTTCTTC
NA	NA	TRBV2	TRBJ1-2	CARAVQGTTFGGYTF	TGTGCCAGAGCCGTCCAGGGGACAACTTTCGGCGGCTACACCTTC
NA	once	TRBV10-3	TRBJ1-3	CAISERQFSGNTIYF	TGTGCCATCAGTGAGAGACAGTTCTCTGGAAACACCATATATTTT